The 8 T cell receptor beta chains in this list originate from one sample, sequenced in a study of cytomegalovirus exposure and HLA in healthy donors. Sequenced by immunoSEQ multiplex PCR; TCRdb stores in-frame clones only, minus some. The sample consists of around 250,000 clones, roughly 90% of them appearing once. Specimen: PBMCs. These receptors were obtained from a woman in her late teens or twenties in good health and CMV-seronegative.

V usage is TRBV15 and J usage is TRBJ2-3; D not resolved. Germline V gives CDR1 LNHNV, CDR2 YYDKDF (reference sequence). V gave up 1 base and J gave up 5 bases, with 16 bases separating them. The CDR3 contains 16 residues. The CDR3 DNA sequence: TGTGCCACCAGCAGAGTTCGCCCCACGAGTGGAGATACGCAGTATTTT. Its protein product is CATSRVRPTSGDTQYF.

The chain joins TRBV28 to TRBJ1-4; TRBD1 is a possible D gene (6 bases). This CDR3 region has 17 residues. V gave up 5 bases and J gave up 5 bases, with 21 bases separating them. Per the germline V gene, CDR1 is MDHEN and CDR2 is SYDVKM. The CDR3 bases are TGTGCCAGCAGTCTAGGGGGGGCGAGGGGCCTGAATGAAAAACTGTTTTTT. Its translation: CASSLGGARGLNEKLFF.

V is TRBV27 and J is TRBJ1-2, with a tentative D call TRBD1 (6 bases). Germline V gene sequence: CDR1 MNHEY, CDR2 SMNVEV (reference sequence). The CDR3 runs 14 residues. V lost 6 bases to trimming and J lost 0 bases, with 11 bases between them. CDR3 coding DNA: TGTGCCAGCAGGTCGGACAGATCTAACTATGGCTACACCTTC. Protein sequence: CASRSDRSNYGYTF.

This clone was detected once. This rearrangement joins TRBV7-3 to TRBJ2-2; 8 bases fit TRBD2. There are 14 residues in the CDR3. V lost 11 bases to trimming and J lost 4 bases; unmatched junction nucleotides: 9. Germline assignment: CDR1 SGHTA and CDR2 FQGTGA. The CDR3 reads CAPWIREGTGELFF. The DNA for the CDR3 is TGTGCCCCTTGGATACGGGAGGGCACCGGGGAGCTGTTTTTT. Full variable domain (missing parts from reference TRBV7-3 and TRBJ2-2): GAGVSQTPSNKVTEKGKYVELRCDPISGHTALYWYRQSLGQGPEFLIYFQGTGAADDSGLPNDRFFAVRPEGSVSTLKIQRTERGDSAVYLCAPWIREGTGELFFGEGSRLTVL.

The chain employs TRBV9 and TRBJ2-3; 10 nucleotides match TRBD2. V trimming: 0 bases; J trimming: 2 bases; junction bases outside the gene matches: 15. CDR3 length equals 20 residues. Germline V gene lookup returns CDR1 SGDLS and CDR2 YYNGEE. CDR3 coding DNA: TGTGCCAGCAGCGTAGAGGGGCTAGCGGGGGCCGAGGGTAACACAGATACGCAGTATTTT. This encodes CASSVEGLAGAEGNTDTQYF. Combining the CDR3 with reference TRBV9 and TRBJ2-3 gives the whole variable domain DSGVTQTPKHLITATGQRVTLRCSPRSGDLSVYWYQQSLDQGLQFLIQYYNGEERAKGNILERFSAQQFPDLHSELNLSSLELGDSALYFCASSVEGLAGAEGNTDTQYFGPGTRLTVL.

The chain couples TRBV6-1 to TRBJ2-1; 9 nucleotides agree with TRBD2. The J segment lost 5 bases and the V segment lost 4 bases, leaving 6 bases of the junction unmatched. Per germline, CDR1 MNHNS and CDR2 SASEGT. The length of the CDR3 is 15 residues. The CDR3 region is CASSVRGGAHNEQFF. The DNA of the CDR3 is TGTGCCAGCAGTGTTCGCGGGGGGGCCCACAATGAGCAGTTCTTC.

The chain is built from TRBV19 and TRBJ2-7; D is uncertain. This CDR3 has 15 amino acids. V lost 7 bases to trimming and J lost 3 bases, with 19 bases between them. CDR1 is LNHDA and CDR2 is SQIVND in the germline V gene (reference sequence). This CDR3 reads CASTFSGPSDYEQYV. CDR3 nucleotides: TGTGCCAGTACCTTTTCTGGGCCCTCCGACTACGAGCAGTACGTC.

This clone was detected a few times. This chain joins TRBV28 and TRBJ1-2, with a weak D call TRBD1 (5 bases). V was trimmed by 6 bases and J by 8 bases, leaving 16 bases between them. There are 13 residues in the CDR3. Germline V CDR1 and CDR2: MDHEN, SYDVKM. CDR3 bases: TGTGCCAGCAGCCTCCCCGGGGGAAAAGGCTACACCTTC. Protein: CASSLPGGKGYTF.